Sequencing of this T cell receptor beta chain was carried out in a study of T cells in Graves' hyperthyroidism and ophthalmopathy. Study conclusions and caveats: A 13 V-J model separated ophthalmopathy from stable hyperthyroidism. The blood repertoire included most of the expanded thyroid clonotypes above 0.001. Median prediction lead before ophthalmopathy onset was 5 to 7.5 months with the model.

Researchers amplified the TCR beta CDR3 regions from RNA transcripts. Carried out on the TCR CDR3, a first-round RT-PCR used the HTBI primer set. Each CDR3 protein is one row after TCRdb ran MiXCR on the multiplex PCR reads. This sample carries more than 550,000 distinct CDR3 sequences, roughly 45% of them seen once, and the ten largest clones take less than 8.5%. This CDR3 has 15 residues. Germline values: CDR1 SEHNR, CDR2 FQNEAQ (reference sequence). V dropped 4 bases and J dropped 14; count of bases not matched to a gene: 14. Comments on this clonotype: Its antigen remains unidentified.

This TCR derives from an adult man with Graves' disease, either hyperthyroidism or ophthalmopathy (not recorded which). The sequencing sample was made of peripheral blood or thyroid tissue (not recorded which). The V gene is TRBV7-9, the J gene TRBJ1-6; 7 bases match TRBD1. CDR3 in DNA: TGTGCCAGCAGCTGGGGAGGGTCAACAGGGGTCACCCTCCACTTT. Its protein product is CASSWGGSTGVTLHF.